This T cell receptor (beta chain) was recovered during a study of T cell responses to AZD1222 COVID-19 vaccine. In the study overall: Second-dose schedules of about 4 or about 12 weeks were combined.

The assay was immunoSEQ multiplex PCR, and TCRdb's table has in-frame clones only and misses some. The sample gives about 120,000 clones, over 75% of which show up once; around 9.4% is in the top ten. Germline values: CDR1 MNHEY, CDR2 SMNVEV (reference sequence). This CDR3 comprises 14 residues. Trimming left V 1 base short and J 5 bases short, with 9 bases between. This clonotype originated in an adult in good health. The sequencing used peripheral blood, collected on day 0 of AZD1222 vaccination. This chain uses TRBV27 with TRBJ1-5, with D possibly TRBD1 on 5 matching bases. Here the CDR3 reads CASSLWGGDQPQHF. The CDR3 nucleotides read TGTGCCAGCAGTTTATGGGGGGGTGATCAGCCCCAGCATTTT.